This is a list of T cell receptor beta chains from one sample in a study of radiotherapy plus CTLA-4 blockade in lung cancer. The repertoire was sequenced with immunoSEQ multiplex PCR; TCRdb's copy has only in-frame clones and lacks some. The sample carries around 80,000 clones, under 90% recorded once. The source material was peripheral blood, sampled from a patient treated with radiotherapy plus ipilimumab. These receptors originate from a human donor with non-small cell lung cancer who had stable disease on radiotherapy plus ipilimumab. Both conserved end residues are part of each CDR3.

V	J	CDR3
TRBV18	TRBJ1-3	CASSPGRGSGNTIYF
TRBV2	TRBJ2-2	CASKKLAGAQNTGELFF
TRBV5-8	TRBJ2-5	CASSLGGLATETQYF
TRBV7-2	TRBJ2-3	CASSSTTDTQYF
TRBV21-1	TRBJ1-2	CASSKDTGVAEGYTF
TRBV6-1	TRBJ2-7	CASSEARLAGVNEQYF
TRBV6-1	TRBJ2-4	CASSFTGTGREVQYF
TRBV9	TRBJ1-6	CASSVGGLPSNSPLHF
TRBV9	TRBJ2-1	CASSDGTDNEQFF
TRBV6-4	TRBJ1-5	CASSEDGGAQPQHF